Shown below are 26 T cell receptor beta chains from a single sample sequenced in a study of blood T cell repertoires in COVID-19. The table came from immunoSEQ multiplex PCR; TCRdb's copy has only in-frame clones and leaves some out. The sample yields around 230,000 clones, 75% to 90% seen once. Sequencing used peripheral blood. The receptors shown here come from a man younger than 40 who had recovered from COVID-19.

In its sample, this clone was seen once. This chain connects TRBV5-8 to TRBJ1-3; TRBD1 matches at 7 bases. Germline CDR1 SGHTS, CDR2 YDEGEE. The CDR3 consists of 14 residues. V lost 1 base and J lost 4; bases outside the gene matches: 2. Here the CDR3 DNA reads TGTGCCAGCAGCTTGAGGGGGCGCGGAAACACCATATATTTT. It codes for CASSLRGRGNTIYF.

The gene calls are TRBV6-5 and TRBJ1-1; possible D gene TRBD1, 5 bases. CDR3 length: 14 residues. Germline CDR1 MNHEY, CDR2 SVGAGI. V dropped 6 bases and J dropped 4 bases, with 15 bases sitting between them. The DNA for the CDR3 is TGTGCCAGCAGCTTACCGAGCGGGGGCACTGAAGCTTTCTTT. This gives the protein CASSLPSGGTEAFF.

This clone was detected a few times. This chain joins TRBV5-4 and TRBJ1-3, with D possibly TRBD1 on 6 matching bases. V was clipped by 6 bases and J by 4 bases, with 17 bases between them. The germline V gene has CDR1 SGHNT and CDR2 YYREEE (reference sequence). CDR3 length: 15 amino acids. The CDR3 region has the DNA TGTGCCAGCACCATACAGGGTCTAGGAGGAAACACCATATATTTT. Translated, it gives CASTIQGLGGNTIYF.

The chain combines TRBV5-1 with TRBJ2-2, with a possible D match to TRBD2 (6 bases). CDR3 length: 17 residues. The V gene's germline CDR1 is SGHRS and CDR2 YFSETQ. V dropped 3 bases and J dropped 5 bases, with 20 bases sitting between them. CDR3: CASSSGTPQWNTGELFF. In nucleotides, the CDR3 is TGCGCCAGCAGCTCGGGGACTCCCCAATGGAATACCGGGGAGCTGTTTTTT.

The chain combines TRBV7-2 with TRBJ1-1; D might be TRBD1 (5 bases). The CDR3 is 16 amino acids. Per germline, CDR1 SGHTA and CDR2 FQGNSA. V was pared by 5 bases and J by 1 base, with 17 bases between. CDR3: CASSGGGRMTNTEAFF. CDR3 nucleotides: TGTGCCAGCAGCGGGGGGGGAAGGATGACGAACACTGAAGCTTTCTTT. The full variable domain, with the rest looked up from reference TRBV7-2 and TRBJ1-1, is GAGVSQSPSNKVTEKGKDVELRCDPISGHTALYWYRQSLGQGLEFLIYFQGNSAPDKSGLPSDRFSAERTGGSVSTLTIQRTQQEDSAVYLCASSGGGRMTNTEAFFGQGTRLTVV.

The V call is TRBV6-4, the J call TRBJ2-2; 9 nucleotides align to TRBD2. The germline CDR1 and CDR2 sequences are MRHNA and SNTAGT. CDR3 size: 15 residues. The ends lost 4 bases at V and 5 bases at J; junction bases unmatched: 5. The CDR3 loop reads CASSALAGLTGELFF. The DNA for the CDR3 is TGTGCCAGCAGTGCCCTAGCGGGGTTAACCGGGGAGCTGTTTTTT.

V usage is TRBV15 and J usage is TRBJ1-5, with a possible D match to TRBD1 (6 bases). CDR3 size: 16 residues. Germline CDR1 and CDR2: LNHNV and YYDKDF (reference sequence). Trimming took off 0 bases at V and 0 bases at J, with 9 bases between the two ends. Here the CDR3 DNA reads TGTGCCACCAGCAGAGATCAGGGGATTAGCAATCAGCCCCAGCATTTT. Translation gives CATSRDQGISNQPQHF.

In its sample, this clone was seen a few times. The rearrangement uses TRBV10-1 and TRBJ2-2; D gene ambiguous. CDR1 and CDR2 from the germline V gene are WNHNN and SYGVQD (reference sequence). Trimming left V 11 bases short and J 1 base short, with 11 bases between. The CDR3 loop spans 13 amino acids. The CDR3 region has the DNA TGCGCCGCGGCTCCCCAGAACACCGGGGAGCTGTTTTTT. Encoded protein: CAAAPQNTGELFF.

The chain uses TRBV5-1 and TRBJ2-1, with 11 nucleotides matching TRBD2. The germline gives CDR1 SGHRS, CDR2 YFSETQ. The J segment lost 0 bases and the V segment lost 3 bases, leaving 5 bases of the junction unmatched. The CDR3 covers 17 residues. CDR3 protein: CASSSLAGGISYNEQFF. The CDR3 DNA follows: TGCGCCAGCAGCTCTCTAGCGGGGGGAATCTCCTACAATGAGCAGTTCTTC.

The chain couples TRBV6-5 to TRBJ1-2; D perhaps matches TRBD1 (5 bases). The germline V gene encodes CDR1 MNHEY and CDR2 SVGAGI. Trimming took off 2 bases at V and 4 bases at J, with 14 bases between the two ends. The CDR3 consists of 15 residues. CDR3 region: CASSYRGPHLYGYTF. The CDR3 nucleotides are TGTGCCAGCAGTTACAGGGGCCCTCATCTCTATGGCTACACCTTC.

The V gene is TRBV7-9, the J gene TRBJ1-2; 8 nucleotides align to TRBD1. Unmatched junction bases numbered 1, after V lost 8 bases and J lost 2 bases. CDR3 size: 12 residues. Per the germline V gene, CDR1 is SEHNR and CDR2 is FQNEAQ (reference sequence). The CDR3 spells CASPGGNYGYTF. DNA of the CDR3: TGTGCCAGCCCAGGGGGCAACTATGGCTACACCTTC.

The J gene is TRBJ2-1, the V gene TRBV7-8; D gene unclear. V lost 3 bases, J lost 1 base, and 7 bases lay in between. The CDR3 contains 14 residues. Germline CDR1 SGHVS, CDR2 FQNEAQ. The CDR3 bases are TGTGCCAGCAGCTTGCCGGTTTCCTACAATGAGCAGTTCTTC. The encoded protein is CASSLPVSYNEQFF.

This clone appeared a few times. CDR3 coding DNA: TGCGCCAGCAGCGCGACGGGACAGGGATCCTATGGCTACACCTTC. This encodes CASSATGQGSYGYTF. The rearrangement uses TRBV5-1 and TRBJ1-2, with 9 bases lining up with TRBD1. The CDR3 runs to 15 residues. CDR1 and CDR2 from the germline V gene are SGHRS and YFSETQ. V shed 4 bases, J shed 4 bases, and the junction held 8 bases outside the gene matches.

This chain uses TRBV6-5 with TRBJ1-1; D is possibly TRBD1 (5 bases). Germline V gene lookup returns CDR1 MNHEY and CDR2 SVGAGI. Between the trimmed V and J ends, which lost 10 bases and 3 bases, there was a span of 18 bases. This CDR3 is 14 amino acids long. Here the CDR3 DNA reads TGTGCCACATTCGCCCGGGGGTGGGACACTGAAGCTTTCTTT. It codes for CATFARGWDTEAFF.

The rearrangement links TRBV24-1 to TRBJ1-5; D may be TRBD1 (6 bases). Deletions cut 1 base from V and 7 bases from J, with 10 bases between. The CDR3 runs to 14 residues. Germline V gives CDR1 KGHDR, CDR2 SFDVKD. Written as DNA, the CDR3 is TGTGCCACCAGTGATTTCACACAGGGCCAGCCCCAGCATTTT. This translates into CATSDFTQGQPQHF.

The chain links TRBV10-3 to TRBJ1-5, with TRBD1 matching 9 bases. Germline trimming cut 3 bases from V and 0 bases from J; bases unmatched to any gene: 9. This CDR3 has 18 amino acids. The germline CDR1 and CDR2 sequences are ENHRY and SYGVKD. CDR3 DNA: TGTGCCATCAGTGACCGTCAACAGGGGGCCGATAGCAATCAGCCCCAGCATTTT. The encoded protein is CAISDRQQGADSNQPQHF.

J is TRBJ2-2 and V is TRBV27; TRBD1 agrees at 7 bases. This CDR3 is 14 amino acids long. V gave up 5 bases and J gave up 7 bases; unmatched junction bases: 7. Germline CDR1 reads MNHEY; CDR2 reads SMNVEV (reference sequence). This chain's CDR3 is CASSPTGHLGELFF. The CDR3 nucleotides read TGTGCCAGCAGTCCGACAGGGCATCTCGGGGAGCTGTTTTTT.

The chain joins TRBV5-4 to TRBJ2-7, with a weak D call TRBD2 (7 bases). Germline V gene data show CDR1 as SGHNT and CDR2 as YYREEE (reference sequence). Between the trimmed V and J ends, which lost 2 bases and 0 bases, there was a span of 12 bases. CDR3 length: 15 residues. The CDR3 nucleotides read TGTGCCAGCAGCTTAGGAGGGGGGGGCTCCTACGAGCAGTACTTC. It translates to CASSLGGGGSYEQYF.

For this clone: The same CDR3 is also encoded by other DNA sequences in this sample. The chain carries TRBV30 and TRBJ1-2, with D perhaps matching TRBD1 (6 bases). Germline CDR1 and CDR2: GTSNPN and SVGIG (reference sequence). Trimming removed 0 bases from V and 8 bases from J, with 7 bases in between. The CDR3 length is 11 residues. DNA of the CDR3: TGTGCCTGGAGTGTAGGGGGAGGCTACACCTTC. It is translated as CAWSVGGGYTF.

The genes are TRBV7-8 and TRBJ2-2; 7 bases agree with TRBD1. The CDR3 has 15 residues. Germline values: CDR1 SGHVS, CDR2 FQNEAQ. J was trimmed by 5 bases and V by 2 bases; bases with no gene match: 5. The DNA of the CDR3 is TGTGCCAGCAGCTTACGACAGGGTTGGACCGGGGAGCTGTTTTTT. It codes for CASSLRQGWTGELFF.

The CDR3 region has the DNA TGTGCCAGCAGTACCCCGACAGGGTATCGCGAGACCCAGTACTTC. This encodes CASSTPTGYRETQYF. The chain employs TRBV2 and TRBJ2-5, with 7 bases that match TRBD1. J gave up 5 bases and V 5 bases, and 11 bases lay outside the gene matches. Germline V gene sequence: CDR1 SNHLY, CDR2 FYNNEI. This CDR3 spans 15 amino acids.

This rearrangement joins TRBV4-1 to TRBJ2-3; D is unresolved. Per germline, CDR1 MGHRA and CDR2 YSYEKL. V was clipped by 1 base and J by 6 bases, with 5 bases between them. The length of the CDR3 is 12 residues. The CDR3 sequence: CASSQGLDTQYF. The CDR3 DNA sequence: TGCGCCAGCAGCCAAGGACTTGATACGCAGTATTTT.

V gene TRBV7-2 combines with J gene TRBJ2-1; TRBD1 is a possible D gene (6 bases). CDR1 is SGHTA and CDR2 is FQGNSA in the germline V gene. The V and J ends lost 4 bases and 1 base respectively, with 11 bases between them. CDR3 length: 15 residues. The CDR3 loop is CASSSQGGSYNEQFF. The CDR3 DNA sequence: TGTGCCAGCAGCTCTCAAGGGGGATCCTACAATGAGCAGTTCTTC. Combining the CDR3 with reference TRBV7-2 and TRBJ2-1 gives the whole variable domain GAGVSQSPSNKVTEKGKDVELRCDPISGHTALYWYRQSLGQGLEFLIYFQGNSAPDKSGLPSDRFSAERTGGSVSTLTIQRTQQEDSAVYLCASSSQGGSYNEQFFGPGTRLTVL.

This clone was found a few times. This chain uses TRBV7-2 with TRBJ1-2; a weak D match, TRBD1 (5 bases). V was clipped by 0 bases and J by 6 bases, with 11 bases between them. CDR3 length: 14 amino acids. Germline V gene data show CDR1 as SGHTA and CDR2 as FQGNSA. CDR3 bases: TGTGCCAGCAGCTTAGCCCCGACAGATGATGGCTACACCTTC. This sequence encodes CASSLAPTDDGYTF.

The chain carries TRBV12-5 and TRBJ2-1, with D maybe TRBD2 (5 bases). The germline gives CDR1 LGHNT, CDR2 FRNRAP. CDR3 length equals 13 residues. V lost 0 bases, J lost 9 bases, and 9 bases lay in between. This chain's CDR3 is CASGLVSGGEQFF. CDR3 nucleotide sequence: TGTGCTAGTGGTTTGGTGAGTGGAGGTGAGCAGTTCTTC.

V is TRBV2 and J is TRBJ1-2; D is uncertain. CDR3 length: 12 amino acids. CDR1 and CDR2 (germline): SNHLY, FYNNEI. V shed 9 bases and J shed 6 bases, with 14 bases lying between them. Here the CDR3 reads CASRREMDGYTF. CDR3 nucleotide sequence: TGTGCCAGTCGACGGGAAATGGATGGCTACACCTTC.